Here is one T cell receptor (beta chain) with its context. Its antigen remains unknown. Germline V lookup: CDR1 PRHDT, CDR2 FYEKMQ (reference sequence). Trimming pared 2 bases from V and 5 bases from J, leaving 13 bases between. The CDR3 is 15 residues long. TCRdb ran MiXCR on the RT-PCR reads and lists one entry per CDR3 protein. Here the sample spans hundreds of thousands of distinct CDR3 sequences, around a sixth being singletons. The sample is drawn from a study of response to subunit inactivated influenza vaccine. General study findings and limits: Authors suggested each seasonal influenza vaccination recruits few new T cells.

This TCR was recovered from a man aged 50-60 years who received an inactivated influenza vaccine. The specimen was PBMCs from blood, collected 12 days after vaccination. The chain is built from TRBV13 and TRBJ2-1, with D tentatively TRBD2 (6 bases). CDR3 sequence: CASSLPGVVNNEQFF. CDR3 DNA sequence: TGTGCCAGCAGCTTACCGGGAGTGGTTAACAATGAGCAGTTCTTC.